The 19 T cell receptor beta chains given below trace back to one sample, sequenced in a study of technical replicates of blood from a handful of donors. Profiled with immunoSEQ multiplex PCR; TCRdb holds only in-frame clones, not every one. The data contain over 65,000 clones, 95% to 97% of them singletons. The sample was T cells isolated from PBMCs. These receptor sequences come from a human donor in good health.

Here the CDR3 reads CASSWQGAINEKLFF. In DNA form, the CDR3 reads TGCGCCAGCAGCTGGCAGGGGGCGATTAATGAAAAACTGTTTTTT. The rearrangement joins TRBV5-1 to TRBJ1-4; 8 bases agree with TRBD1. This CDR3 has 15 residues. The V gene's germline CDR1 is SGHRS and CDR2 YFSETQ. Unmatched junction bases numbered 5, after V lost 3 bases and J lost 4 bases.

This chain joins TRBV4-1 and TRBJ2-7; D is perhaps TRBD2 (5 bases). Germline V lookup: CDR1 MGHRA, CDR2 YSYEKL. Trimming shortened V by 1 base and J by 2 bases, and 15 bases separated the two germline ends. The CDR3 length is 16 residues. The CDR3 DNA sequence: TGCGCCAGCAGCCAAGGGACGAGCGGTGTTCCCTACGAGCAGTACTTC. This sequence encodes CASSQGTSGVPYEQYF.

The chain links TRBV7-2 to TRBJ1-5; 7 nucleotides match TRBD1. The CDR3 is made up of 13 amino acids. After removal of 5 bases from V and 12 bases from J, the junction contained 10 bases not matched to a gene. Germline V gives CDR1 SGHTA, CDR2 FQGNSA. The CDR3 is CASSETQGPLQHF. The CDR3 DNA sequence: TGTGCCAGCAGCGAAACACAGGGGCCGCTCCAGCATTTT. The entire variable domain, with the rest obtained from reference TRBV7-2 and TRBJ1-5, is as follows: GAGVSQSPSNKVTEKGKDVELRCDPISGHTALYWYRQSLGQGLEFLIYFQGNSAPDKSGLPSDRFSAERTGGSVSTLTIQRTQQEDSAVYLCASSETQGPLQHFGDGTRLSIL.

CDR3 loop: CASSPRLGALHYGYTF. CDR3 in DNA: TGTGCCAGCAGCCCACGACTCGGTGCTCTACACTATGGCTACACCTTC. V and J are TRBV9 and TRBJ1-2; D gene uncertain. Germline CDR1 reads SGDLS; CDR2 reads YYNGEE. Trimming pared 4 bases from V and 3 bases from J, leaving 19 bases between. The CDR3 consists of 16 residues.

This clone was seen once. The V gene is TRBV30, the J gene TRBJ1-5; the match to TRBD1 covers 7 bases. Germline CDR1 and CDR2: GTSNPN and SVGIG (reference sequence). V shed 0 bases, J shed 5 bases, and the junction held 22 bases outside the gene matches. This CDR3 is built from 20 residues. The CDR3 sequence: CAWSVPPGISRDSSHQPQHF. DNA of the CDR3: TGTGCCTGGAGTGTACCCCCAGGGATTTCCCGGGACAGCTCCCATCAGCCCCAGCATTTT. The full variable domain, completed using reference TRBV30 and TRBJ1-5, is SQTIHQWPATLVQPVGSPLSLECTVEGTSNPNLYWYRQAAGRGLQLLFYSVGIGQISSEVPQNLSASRPQDRQFILSSKKLLLSDSGFYLCAWSVPPGISRDSSHQPQHFGDGTRLSIL.

As regards this clone: At one end, the junction sequence differs from germline, possibly due to a read error. This chain uses TRBV7-7 with TRBJ2-1; 8 nucleotides align to TRBD1. Germline V gene lookup returns CDR1 SSHAT and CDR2 FNYEAQ (reference sequence). This CDR3 spans 14 amino acids. The DNA of the CDR3 is TGTGCTAGCAGCTTAGGCAGGGGGCTGGGGGAGCAGTTCTTC. Translation gives CASSLGRGLGEQFF.

The chain uses TRBV5-4 and TRBJ1-1; 8 bases are shared with TRBD1. The germline V gene has CDR1 SGHNT and CDR2 YYREEE (reference sequence). The J segment lost 6 bases and the V segment lost 1 base, leaving 2 bases of the junction unmatched. CDR3 length: 13 residues. CDR3 nucleotides: TGTGCCAGCAGCTTGACAGGGGGGGCTGAAGCTTTCTTT. Its protein is CASSLTGGAEAFF.

The rearrangement joins TRBV13 to TRBJ1-6; TRBD1 matches at 7 bases. Germline trimming cut 5 bases from V and 7 bases from J; bases unmatched to any gene: 8. The CDR3 is 15 amino acids. From germline, CDR1 is PRHDT and CDR2 FYEKMQ (reference sequence). The chain's CDR3 is CASSQSETGNSPLHF. The CDR3 DNA is TGTGCCAGCAGCCAGTCGGAGACAGGGAATTCACCCCTCCACTTT.

This chain uses TRBV7-8 with TRBJ1-3; perhaps TRBD1 as D (6 bases). V lost 5 bases, J lost 1 base, and 15 bases lay in between. The CDR3 is 16 residues long. The germline gives CDR1 SGHVS, CDR2 FQNEAQ. The CDR3 loop is CASSQPRTVSGNTIYF. The CDR3 DNA is TGTGCCAGCAGCCAACCCAGGACAGTTTCTGGAAACACCATATATTTT. Variable domain in full (rest from reference TRBV7-8 and TRBJ1-3): GAGVSQSPRYKVAKRGQDVALRCDPISGHVSLFWYQQALGQGPEFLTYFQNEAQLDKSGLPSDRFFAERPEGSVSTLKIQRTQQEDSAVYLCASSQPRTVSGNTIYFGEGSWLTVV.

The rearrangement uses TRBV2 and TRBJ1-1; D is unresolved. Deletions cut 6 bases from V and 7 bases from J, with 9 bases between. Germline V CDR1 and CDR2: SNHLY, FYNNEI. This CDR3 is 11 amino acids long. The CDR3 reads CASRGGIEAFF. CDR3 nucleotides: TGTGCCAGCAGAGGCGGAATTGAAGCTTTCTTT.

This clone was observed once. The rearrangement joins TRBV28 to TRBJ1-1; 8 nucleotides align to TRBD1. This CDR3 comprises 14 residues. V trimming: 7 bases; J trimming: 1 base; junction bases outside the gene matches: 5. Germline V lookup: CDR1 MDHEN, CDR2 SYDVKM. Here the CDR3 reads CASTRDRPNTEAFF. DNA of the CDR3: TGTGCCAGCACCCGGGACAGGCCGAACACTGAAGCTTTCTTT.

The rearrangement joins TRBV11-3 to TRBJ2-1, with 12 positions matching TRBD2. The CDR3 length is 17 residues. Germline CDR1 and CDR2: SGHNT and YENEEA. V dropped 5 bases and J dropped 7; count of bases not matched to a gene: 12. DNA of the CDR3: TGTGCCAGCAGCCTATCAAGACAAGGACTAGCGGGGAATGAGCAGTTCTTC. Translation: CASSLSRQGLAGNEQFF.

This chain uses TRBV29-1 with TRBJ2-7; a weak D match, TRBD1 (5 bases). CDR3 length: 15 amino acids. V dropped 0 bases and J dropped 1 base, with 13 bases sitting between them. The V gene's germline CDR1 is SQVTM and CDR2 ANQGSEA. CDR3 sequence reads: CSVEDLQGKSYEQYF. The CDR3 DNA is TGCAGCGTTGAAGATCTTCAGGGCAAATCCTACGAGCAGTACTTC.

This clone is a singleton in its sample. The rearrangement uses TRBV4-1 and TRBJ1-1, with a tentative D call TRBD1 (5 bases). Germline loops: CDR1 MGHRA, CDR2 YSYEKL. CDR3 length equals 15 residues. Trimming cost V 1 base and J 5 bases, with 14 bases left between them. CDR3 residues: CASSQGRGSGTEAFF. In nucleotides, the CDR3 is TGCGCCAGCAGCCAAGGTAGGGGAAGTGGTACTGAAGCTTTCTTT.

The V gene is TRBV6-5, the J gene TRBJ2-7; 8 positions match TRBD2. V lost 5 bases, J lost 0 bases, and 6 bases stayed unmatched. The germline gives CDR1 MNHEY, CDR2 SVGAGI. The CDR3 totals 15 residues. The CDR3 coding sequence is TGTGCCAGCAGTGTCTCTAGCGGGCGCTCCTACGAGCAGTACTTC. Amino acid sequence: CASSVSSGRSYEQYF.

This clone occurred once. The V and J genes are TRBV6-1 and TRBJ2-1, with a tentative D call TRBD2 (5 bases). CDR1 and CDR2 (germline): MNHNS, SASEGT. CDR3 size: 12 residues. V dropped 7 bases and J dropped 7 bases, with 11 bases sitting between them. CDR3 in amino acids: CASNRGSNEQFF. The CDR3 DNA follows: TGTGCCAGCAATCGGGGATCAAATGAGCAGTTCTTC.

V is TRBV4-1 and J is TRBJ1-2; no reliable D call. Germline V lookup: CDR1 MGHRA, CDR2 YSYEKL. There are 15 residues in the CDR3. With 4 bases removed from V and 4 bases from J, the gap between germline ends came to 16 bases. In nucleotides, the CDR3 is TGCGCCAGCAGCCCGGACGGGAGCGCAATCTATGGCTACACCTTC. It translates to CASSPDGSAIYGYTF.

This chain's CDR3 is CASSSWDSSGNTIYF. The CDR3 nucleotides are TGTGCCAGCAGCAGCTGGGACAGCTCTGGAAACACCATATATTTT. V usage is TRBV14 and J usage is TRBJ1-3; 7 bases match TRBD1. The germline V gene has CDR1 SGHDN and CDR2 FVKESK. Trimming took 5 bases from V and 0 from J; bases not matched to a gene: 4. The length of the CDR3 is 15 residues.

This chain connects TRBV5-1 to TRBJ2-4; 11 bases align to TRBD2. J lost 0 bases, V lost 3 bases, and 8 bases had no gene match. The CDR3 is 18 residues long. Germline CDR1 reads SGHRS; CDR2 reads YFSETQ. CDR3 nucleotide sequence: TGCGCCAGCAGCTCTGGACTAGCGGGCCTACTAGCCAAAAACATTCAGTACTTC. Amino acid sequence: CASSSGLAGLLAKNIQYF.